The 9 T cell receptor beta chains listed next were all sequenced from one sample in a study of chemoradiotherapy in HPV16-positive cancers. Some clones are missing from TCRdb's copy, which holds only in-frame ones; the method was immunoSEQ multiplex PCR. This sample carries roughly 6,900 clones, about three quarters of them seen once, and the ten largest clones take over 15%. This specimen was taken from a patient who underwent chemoradiotherapy. The receptors originated from a human donor with HPV-associated anogenital cancer.

The chain carries TRBV27 and TRBJ2-7; TRBD1 is a possible D gene (7 bases). CDR1 is MNHEY and CDR2 is SMNVEV in the germline V gene (reference sequence). V shed 0 bases and J shed 3 bases, with 12 bases lying between them. CDR3 length equals 15 residues. The DNA of the CDR3 is TGTGCCAGCAGTTTATCGGGGGGACAGATCTACGAGCAGTACTTC. Residues: CASSLSGGQIYEQYF.

The chain joins TRBV5-1 to TRBJ1-2; no reliable D call. Looked up from germline, CDR1 is SGHRS and CDR2 is YFSETQ. The CDR3 contains 12 residues. The ends were cut back, 2 bases at V and 4 bases at J, with 6 bases in the middle. The CDR3 here is CASSFRGYGYTF. The CDR3 DNA reads as TGCGCCAGCAGCTTCCGGGGCTATGGCTACACCTTC.

The CDR3 coding sequence is TGTGCCAGCAGGGCTCCCGGGGGACTCCATCAGCCCCAGCATTTT. Its protein product is CASRAPGGLHQPQHF. The chain has TRBV6-5 and TRBJ1-5; a weak D match, TRBD1 (5 bases). The CDR3 extends over 15 amino acids. Trimming removed 6 bases at V and 5 bases at J, with 17 bases between. Germline V gene lookup returns CDR1 MNHEY and CDR2 SVGAGI.

V usage is TRBV12-5 and J usage is TRBJ2-1; TRBD2 matches 13 bases. Looked up from germline, CDR1 is LGHNT and CDR2 is FRNRAP. Unmatched junction bases numbered 9, after V lost 3 bases and J lost 7 bases. The CDR3 length is 17 residues. The CDR3 DNA reads as TGTGCTAGTGGTTTTACCCGGACTAGCGGGGGTCTTAATGAGCAGTTCTTC. Its protein is CASGFTRTSGGLNEQFF.

The sample holds a few counts of this clone. The rearrangement uses TRBV28 and TRBJ2-7, with TRBD1 matching 10 bases. Germline V lookup: CDR1 MDHEN, CDR2 SYDVKM. The CDR3 has 14 residues. With 8 bases clipped from V and 3 bases from J, the junction kept 7 bases outside the gene matches. CDR3 bases: TGTGCCAGCGAAAACCGGGACAGGGGCTACGAGCAGTACTTC. Translation gives CASENRDRGYEQYF.

The rearrangement links TRBV2 to TRBJ2-3; D is possibly TRBD1 or TRBD2 (7 bases each). Germline CDR1 reads SNHLY; CDR2 reads FYNNEI. The CDR3 totals 14 residues. Trimming took 8 bases from V and 1 from J, leaving 13 bases between them. CDR3 sequence (DNA): TGTGCCAGCCAACAGGGGAGGGGCACAGATACGCAGTATTTT. The encoded protein is CASQQGRGTDTQYF.

Judged by abundance, this clone is large. The CDR3 DNA follows: TGTGCCAGCAGCAGGGGGACAGGGGCTGATACTGAAGCTTTCTTT. Protein product: CASSRGTGADTEAFF. The chain joins TRBV7-9 to TRBJ1-1, with TRBD1 matching over 10 bases. The CDR3 has 15 amino acids. Trimming removed 5 bases from V and 5 bases from J; junction bases left unmatched: 8. Looked up from germline, CDR1 is SEHNR and CDR2 is FQNEAQ (reference sequence).

This clone was observed a few times. The V gene is TRBV11-2, the J gene TRBJ1-4; 10 bases are shared with TRBD1. Trimming cost V 8 bases and J 7 bases; bases outside gene matches: 4. The germline gives CDR1 SGHAT, CDR2 FQNNGV. This CDR3 has 13 amino acids. The CDR3 spells CASGRDRGEKLFF. CDR3 DNA sequence: TGTGCCAGCGGCAGGGACAGGGGTGAAAAACTGTTTTTT.

With regard to this clone: At one of its ends the junction is not consistent with the germline gene, which may arise from a read error. CDR3 sequence: CASSASLVTEQYF. In DNA form, the CDR3 reads TGTGCTAGCAGCGCGAGCCTCGTTACCGAGCAGTACTTC. V is TRBV7-7 and J is TRBJ2-7; D is ambiguous. Germline-derived CDR1 and CDR2 are SSHAT and FNYEAQ (reference sequence). This CDR3 has 13 amino acids.